This T cell receptor beta chain came from a study of healthy donors' naive CD4 and CD8 T cells. Each TCR library used approximately 500 ng of total RNA and a linear amplification protocol. Original methodology: From a handful of healthy donors, 78,498 rearranged TCR alpha transcripts were sequenced. TCRdb recomputed calls from the reads with MiXCR, one row per CDR3 protein. The V and J calls reflect TCRdb's pipeline rather than the authors' work. Of about 180,000 distinct CDR3 sequences in the sample, around 70% are singletons; the top ten hold less than 2.5%. Broader study findings: A reported CD4+/CD8+ bias affected most V and J genes in naive cells. Alpha and beta chains were sequenced in bulk without pairing. CDR3 charge plus V and J genes appeared to account for roughly 13% of CD4/CD8 variance.

Trimming removed 8 bases from V and 3 bases from J; junction bases left unmatched: 3. The CDR3 extends over 11 amino acids. Germline assignment: CDR1 SQVTM and CDR2 ANQGSEA. Details on this clonotype: Its matching antigen is unknown.

The sequence came from a pool of human donors in good health; the sample pools cells from several healthy donors. V gene TRBV29-1 combines with J gene TRBJ1-2; 7 bases are a match to TRBD1. What was sequenced was naive CD4+ and CD8+ T cells sorted from blood, pooled from several donors. CDR3 DNA: TGCAGCTTAGACAGGGACTATGGCTACACCTTC. It codes for CSLDRDYGYTF.